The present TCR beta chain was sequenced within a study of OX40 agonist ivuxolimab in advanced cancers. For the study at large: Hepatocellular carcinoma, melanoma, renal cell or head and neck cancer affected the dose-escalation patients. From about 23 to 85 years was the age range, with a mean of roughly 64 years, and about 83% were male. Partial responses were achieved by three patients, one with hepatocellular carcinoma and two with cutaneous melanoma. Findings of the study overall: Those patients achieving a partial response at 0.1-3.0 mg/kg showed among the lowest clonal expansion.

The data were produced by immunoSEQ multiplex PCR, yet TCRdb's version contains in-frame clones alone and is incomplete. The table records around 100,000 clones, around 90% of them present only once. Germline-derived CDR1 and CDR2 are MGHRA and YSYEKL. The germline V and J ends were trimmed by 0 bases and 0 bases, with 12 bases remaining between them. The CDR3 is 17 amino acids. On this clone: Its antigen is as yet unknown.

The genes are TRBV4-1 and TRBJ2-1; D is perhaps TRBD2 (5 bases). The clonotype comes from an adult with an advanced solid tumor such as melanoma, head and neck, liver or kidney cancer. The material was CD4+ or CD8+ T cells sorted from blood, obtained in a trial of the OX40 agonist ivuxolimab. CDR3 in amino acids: CASSQEGSGSSYNEQFF. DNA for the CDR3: TGCGCCAGCAGCCAAGAGGGAAGCGGAAGCTCCTACAATGAGCAGTTCTTC.